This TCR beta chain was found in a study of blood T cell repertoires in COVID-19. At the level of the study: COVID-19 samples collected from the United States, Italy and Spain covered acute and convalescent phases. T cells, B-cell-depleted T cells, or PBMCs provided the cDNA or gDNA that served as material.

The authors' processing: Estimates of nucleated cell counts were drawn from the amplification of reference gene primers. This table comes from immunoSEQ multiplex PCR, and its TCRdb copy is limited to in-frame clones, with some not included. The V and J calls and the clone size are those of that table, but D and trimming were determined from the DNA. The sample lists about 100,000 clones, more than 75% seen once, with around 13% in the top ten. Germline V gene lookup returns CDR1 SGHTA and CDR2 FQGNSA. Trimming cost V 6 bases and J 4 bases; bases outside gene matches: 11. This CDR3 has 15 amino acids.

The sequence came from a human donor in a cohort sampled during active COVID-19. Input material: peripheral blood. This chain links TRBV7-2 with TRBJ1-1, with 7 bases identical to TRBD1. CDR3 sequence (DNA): TGTGCCAGCAGTCAAAGAGAAGGGGGCAGCACTGAAGCTTTCTTT. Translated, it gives CASSQREGGSTEAFF. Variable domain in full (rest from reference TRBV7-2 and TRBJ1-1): GAGVSQSPSNKVTEKGKDVELRCDPISGHTALYWYRQSLGQGLEFLIYFQGNSAPDKSGLPSDRFSAERTGGSVSTLTIQRTQQEDSAVYLCASSQREGGSTEAFFGQGTRLTVV.